The text below deals with one T cell receptor (beta chain). Combining a sample-barcoded 5' primer with a J-beta primer mix, a second PCR ran for 7 to 11 cycles. TCRdb processed the 5' RACE reads anew with MiXCR; each CDR3 protein has one entry. The table lists approximately 2,000,000 distinct CDR3 sequences, about 39% of them singletons, with 20% to 25% in the top ten. The data belong to a study of blood T cells in healthy people across ages. This CDR3 is 14 amino acids long. Germline lookup yields CDR1 DFQATT and CDR2 SNEGSKA (reference sequence). V was clipped by 6 bases and J by 2 bases, with 17 bases between them.

This sequence was found in a human donor in good health. The chain links TRBV20-1 to TRBJ2-7, with D possibly matching TRBD1 (6 bases). The specimen was blood. CDR3 sequence reads: CSAHTGTPPYEQYF. The CDR3 DNA reads as TGCAGTGCGCATACCGGGACACCACCCTACGAGCAGTACTTC.